The rows below give T cell receptor beta chains drawn from one sample of a study of blood T cell repertoires in COVID-19. The method was immunoSEQ multiplex PCR; TCRdb's version includes in-frame clones alone and lacks a portion of them. The sample includes more than 250,000 clones, around 86% of them seen just once. Material for sequencing was PBMCs or T cells enriched from blood (not recorded which). The source is a young woman who had recovered from COVID-19. Both conserved end residues are part of each CDR3. The order of the fields is clone size, V gene, J gene, D gene, CDR3 length, CDR3 protein, CDR3 DNA. The D gene is left open where the match is weak. The size field is filled for only some rows; it gives once, few, many or a size class.

clone size: .
V gene: TRBV13
J gene: TRBJ1-1
D gene: .
CDR3 length: 12
CDR3 protein: CASSEGGTEAFF
CDR3 DNA: TGTGCCAGCAGCGAAGGGGGCACTGAAGCTTTCTTT

clone size: .
V gene: TRBV24-1
J gene: TRBJ2-1
D gene: TRBD1
CDR3 length: 15
CDR3 protein: CATSLRDSSYNEQFF
CDR3 DNA: TGTGCCACCAGTCTCCGGGACAGCTCCTACAATGAGCAGTTCTTC

clone size: .
V gene: TRBV9
J gene: TRBJ2-1
D gene: .
CDR3 length: 14
CDR3 protein: CASSPSGAFNEQFF
CDR3 DNA: TGTGCCAGCAGCCCCAGTGGGGCCTTCAATGAGCAGTTCTTC

clone size: once
V gene: TRBV20-1
J gene: TRBJ1-2
D gene: .
CDR3 length: 11
CDR3 protein: CSAGELYGYTF
CDR3 DNA: TGCAGTGCAGGGGAACTCTATGGCTACACCTTC

clone size: .
V gene: TRBV19
J gene: TRBJ2-7
D gene: TRBD2
CDR3 length: 14
CDR3 protein: CASSGTSDLYEQYF
CDR3 DNA: TGTGCCAGTAGTGGCACTAGCGATCTATACGAGCAGTACTTC

clone size: .
V gene: TRBV4-1
J gene: TRBJ2-1
D gene: TRBD2
CDR3 length: 17
CDR3 protein: CASSHPVAGLESHEQFF
CDR3 DNA: TGCGCCAGCAGCCACCCAGTAGCGGGACTAGAGTCACATGAGCAGTTCTTC

clone size: .
V gene: TRBV28
J gene: TRBJ2-1
D gene: .
CDR3 length: 14
CDR3 protein: CASSLRLSYNEQFF
CDR3 DNA: TGTGCCAGCAGTTTACGGTTGTCCTACAATGAGCAGTTCTTC

clone size: once
V gene: TRBV29-1
J gene: TRBJ2-7
D gene: TRBD2
CDR3 length: 16
CDR3 protein: CSVAQGRLAGLDEQYF
CDR3 DNA: TGCAGCGTTGCCCAGGGGAGGCTAGCGGGACTAGACGAGCAGTACTTC

clone size: .
V gene: TRBV27
J gene: TRBJ2-6
D gene: .
CDR3 length: 17
CDR3 protein: CASSFSQGKSGANVLTF
CDR3 DNA: TGTGCCAGCAGTTTTAGTCAGGGCAAGAGCGGGGCCAACGTCCTGACTTTC

clone size: .
V gene: TRBV7-2
J gene: TRBJ1-3
D gene: .
CDR3 length: 15
CDR3 protein: CASSLQDSSGNTIYF
CDR3 DNA: TGTGCCAGCAGCTTACAGGACAGCTCTGGAAACACCATATATTTT

clone size: .
V gene: TRBV5-4
J gene: TRBJ2-5
D gene: .
CDR3 length: 15
CDR3 protein: CASSWAGRGAETQYF
CDR3 DNA: TGTGCCAGCAGCTGGGCGGGACGGGGGGCAGAGACCCAGTACTTC

clone size: .
V gene: TRBV27
J gene: TRBJ1-1
D gene: TRBD1
CDR3 length: 15
CDR3 protein: CASRQPGTGNTEAFF
CDR3 DNA: TGTGCCAGCAGGCAACCCGGGACAGGGAACACTGAAGCTTTCTTT

clone size: .
V gene: TRBV6-5
J gene: TRBJ1-3
D gene: .
CDR3 length: 15
CDR3 protein: CASTEQPSSGNTIYF
CDR3 DNA: TGTGCCAGCACGGAACAGCCGAGCTCTGGAAACACCATATATTTT

clone size: .
V gene: TRBV24-1
J gene: TRBJ2-7
D gene: .
CDR3 length: 14
CDR3 protein: CATSDGTGNYEQYF
CDR3 DNA: TGTGCCACCAGTGATGGGACTGGGAATTACGAGCAGTACTTC

clone size: few
V gene: TRBV5-1
J gene: TRBJ2-7
D gene: TRBD2
CDR3 length: 15
CDR3 protein: CASSSLAESSYEQYF
CDR3 DNA: TGCGCCAGCAGCTCACTAGCGGAGAGCTCCTACGAGCAGTACTTC

clone size: .
V gene: TRBV2
J gene: TRBJ2-1
D gene: TRBD2
CDR3 length: 13
CDR3 protein: CASSRTSGNEQFF
CDR3 DNA: TGTGCCAGCAGCAGGACTAGCGGAAATGAGCAGTTCTTC

clone size: .
V gene: TRBV29-1
J gene: TRBJ2-1
D gene: .
CDR3 length: 15
CDR3 protein: CSVKGLDSLVFEQFF
CDR3 DNA: TGCAGCGTCAAGGGACTGGACTCTCTGGTTTTCGAGCAGTTCTTC

clone size: .
V gene: TRBV6-2/TRBV6-3
J gene: TRBJ1-1
D gene: .
CDR3 length: 15
CDR3 protein: CASSYLWGPNTEAFF
CDR3 DNA: TGTGCCAGCAGTTACTTATGGGGGCCGAACACTGAAGCTTTCTTT

clone size: .
V gene: TRBV7-2
J gene: TRBJ2-7
D gene: TRBD2
CDR3 length: 17
CDR3 protein: CASSLGALAGGAYEQYF
CDR3 DNA: TGTGCCAGCAGCTTAGGGGCCTTGGCGGGAGGTGCCTACGAGCAGTACTTC

clone size: .
V gene: TRBV19
J gene: TRBJ2-7
D gene: .
CDR3 length: 17
CDR3 protein: CASSIDWGVGYSYEQYF
CDR3 DNA: TGTGCCAGTAGTATAGATTGGGGAGTGGGATATAGCTACGAGCAGTACTTC

clone size: .
V gene: TRBV7-3
J gene: TRBJ2-1
D gene: .
CDR3 length: 14
CDR3 protein: CASSLGGRYNEQFF
CDR3 DNA: TGTGCCAGCAGCTTGGGTGGGAGGTACAATGAGCAGTTCTTC

clone size: .
V gene: TRBV19
J gene: TRBJ1-5
D gene: .
CDR3 length: 15
CDR3 protein: CASSIDNLRRRTQHF
CDR3 DNA: TGTGCCAGTAGTATAGATAATCTAAGACGGCGGACCCAGCATTTT

clone size: .
V gene: TRBV7-9
J gene: TRBJ2-7
D gene: .
CDR3 length: 15
CDR3 protein: CASSLDLTAGYEQYF
CDR3 DNA: TGTGCCAGCAGCTTAGACCTGACAGCCGGCTACGAGCAGTACTTC

clone size: .
V gene: TRBV7-2
J gene: TRBJ1-3
D gene: .
CDR3 length: 16
CDR3 protein: CASSPQGTNSGNTIYF
CDR3 DNA: TGTGCCAGCAGCCCTCAGGGTACAAACTCTGGAAACACCATATATTTT

clone size: .
V gene: TRBV10-3
J gene: TRBJ2-1
D gene: TRBD2
CDR3 length: 18
CDR3 protein: CAISESAATSVVSNEQFF
CDR3 DNA: TGTGCCATCAGTGAGTCGGCCGCGACTAGCGTGGTCTCCAATGAGCAGTTCTTC

clone size: .
V gene: TRBV29-1
J gene: TRBJ2-7
D gene: TRBD1
CDR3 length: 14
CDR3 protein: CSAGGTGYSYEQYF
CDR3 DNA: TGCAGCGCTGGAGGGACAGGATACTCCTACGAGCAGTACTTC

clone size: .
V gene: TRBV3-1/TRBV3-2
J gene: TRBJ2-7
D gene: .
CDR3 length: 15
CDR3 protein: CASSQQGHPTYEQYF
CDR3 DNA: TGTGCCAGCAGCCAACAAGGACACCCTACCTACGAGCAGTACTTC

clone size: .
V gene: TRBV2
J gene: TRBJ2-2
D gene: TRBD1
CDR3 length: 15
CDR3 protein: CASSVRTGKTGELFF
CDR3 DNA: TGTGCCAGCAGTGTACGGACAGGGAAAACCGGGGAGCTGTTTTTT

clone size: .
V gene: TRBV4-1
J gene: TRBJ1-4
D gene: .
CDR3 length: 17
CDR3 protein: CASSQPTRSLANEKLFF
CDR3 DNA: TGCGCCAGCAGCCAACCCACCCGAAGCTTGGCTAATGAAAAACTGTTTTTT

clone size: .
V gene: TRBV5-1
J gene: TRBJ1-6
D gene: .
CDR3 length: 15
CDR3 protein: CASSLEGTYNSPLHF
CDR3 DNA: TGCGCCAGCAGCTTGGAGGGGACCTATAATTCACCCCTCCACTTT

clone size: .
V gene: TRBV7-6
J gene: TRBJ1-5
D gene: .
CDR3 length: 15
CDR3 protein: CASSLGLAGDQPQHF
CDR3 DNA: TGTGCCAGCAGCTTAGGGCTGGCAGGGGATCAGCCCCAGCATTTT

clone size: .
V gene: TRBV30
J gene: TRBJ1-4
D gene: .
CDR3 length: 15
CDR3 protein: CAWSVQGHGNEKLFF
CDR3 DNA: TGTGCCTGGAGTGTACAAGGACATGGGAATGAAAAACTGTTTTTT

clone size: .
V gene: TRBV9
J gene: TRBJ1-1
D gene: .
CDR3 length: 13
CDR3 protein: CASSDDSDTEAFF
CDR3 DNA: TGTGCCAGCAGCGACGACAGCGACACTGAAGCTTTCTTT

clone size: .
V gene: TRBV9
J gene: TRBJ1-5
D gene: .
CDR3 length: 16
CDR3 protein: CASHPGEPYSNQPQHF
CDR3 DNA: TGTGCCAGCCACCCCGGGGAACCTTATAGCAATCAGCCCCAGCATTTT

clone size: .
V gene: TRBV19
J gene: TRBJ2-7
D gene: .
CDR3 length: 14
CDR3 protein: CASSIVGLSYEQYF
CDR3 DNA: TGTGCCAGTAGTATCGTGGGCCTCTCCTACGAGCAGTACTTC